This T cell receptor beta chain is drawn from a study of radiotherapy plus CTLA-4 blockade in lung cancer. Study summary: Disease control reached over 30%, with objective responses in less than 20%.

Regarding this clone: Its specificity is unknown.

Some clones are missing from TCRdb's copy, which holds only in-frame ones; the method was immunoSEQ multiplex PCR. The sample has over 80,000 clones, around nine tenths seen once. The V segment lost 4 bases and the J segment 2 bases; nucleotides outside the gene matches: 4. The CDR3 runs 14 residues. Germline lookup yields CDR1 SGHDT and CDR2 YYEEEE. Notes on the study in general: In blood, tumor-derived TCR clones expanded after radiotherapy plus ipilimumab. According to reports, early shifts in blood T cell clones, alongside interferon-beta, forecast response most accurately.

Patients had chemo-refractory metastatic non-small-cell lung cancer and received focal radiation plus CTLA-4 blockade that used ipilimumab. This receptor was taken from a human donor with non-small cell lung cancer that progressed on radiotherapy plus ipilimumab. The chain joins TRBV5-6 to TRBJ2-7, with TRBD2 matching 9 bases. The sequencing here drew on peripheral blood, taken from a patient treated with radiotherapy plus ipilimumab. The CDR3 is CASSETSGTYEQYF. CDR3 bases: TGTGCCAGCAGCGAGACTAGCGGAACCTACGAGCAGTACTTC.